This TCR beta chain was recorded in a study of cytomegalovirus exposure and HLA in healthy donors. Study-wide results and limits: An analysis was carried out at a later point. It showed that HLA-associated TCR beta chains were more clonally expanded than equally common non-associated chains. Cytomegalovirus status was reportedly diagnosed by the classifier with high sensitivity and specificity. There were a few CMV-associated chains whose specificity for CMV antigens was confirmed in vitro.

The PCR ran on 60 Vbeta and 13 Jbeta primers. Data came from immunoSEQ multiplex PCR; TCRdb stores just in-frame clones and leaves some out. The data show over 150,000 clones, 60% to 80% seen once. Participants comprised healthy donors of bone marrow. CDR3 length: 14 amino acids. The germline V gene has CDR1 KGHSH and CDR2 LQKENI. V lost 3 bases, J lost 0 bases, and 7 bases lay in between. A remark on this clone: Its antigen remains unknown. This same CDR3 is encoded by further DNA sequences in the sample.

The receptor was isolated from a man aged 25 to 40 in good health and CMV-seropositive. The chain links TRBV18 to TRBJ2-3; D unclear. The sample comprised PBMCs. This chain's CDR3 is CASSPPGSTDTQYF. In nucleotides, the CDR3 is TGTGCCAGCTCACCCCCAGGTAGCACAGATACGCAGTATTTT.